This entry lists 5 T cell receptor beta chains sequenced from one sample in a study of CD8 T cells in ankylosing spondylitis. MiXCR, applied by TCRdb to the 5' RACE reads, yields one record per CDR3 protein. This table holds about 210,000 distinct CDR3 sequences, about 7% found once. Points from the study as a whole: Seemingly distinctive of ankylosing spondylitis blood was a TCR beta motif formed by eight highly homologous variants.

No antigens are known for them. Sequenced sample: blood, either unsorted or a sorted T cell fraction (not recorded which). These TCRs come from a male donor with ankylosing spondylitis.

This clonotype was detected ten times or more. The chain uses TRBV27 and TRBJ2-7; D possibly corresponds to TRBD2 (6 bases). Germline assignment: CDR1 MNHEY and CDR2 SMNVEV (reference sequence). The length of the CDR3 is 13 residues. Trimming stripped 7 bases from V and 7 bases from J, with 17 bases between. The CDR3 loop reads CASTSGTLGEQYF. The CDR3 DNA is TGTGCCAGCACCTCAGGGACTTTGGGGGAGCAGTACTTC.

This clonotype has ten or more counts. The chain has TRBV14 and TRBJ2-7; 10 bases are a match to TRBD2. The CDR3 sequence is 13 residues long. Germline-derived CDR1 and CDR2 are SGHDN and FVKESK. V dropped 5 bases and J dropped 3; count of bases not matched to a gene: 1. Here the CDR3 reads CASSEREGYEQYF. For the CDR3, the DNA is TGTGCCAGCAGCGAGCGGGAGGGCTACGAGCAGTACTTC.

The sample holds many counts of this clonotype. The chain joins TRBV7-9 to TRBJ2-2; D may be TRBD1 (6 bases). Trimming took 3 bases from V and 6 from J, leaving 11 bases between them. This CDR3 region has 14 residues. Germline CDR1 is SEHNR and CDR2 is FQNEAQ (reference sequence). The CDR3 loop reads CASSFVQGSGELFF. The CDR3 DNA reads TGTGCCAGCAGCTTCGTACAGGGCTCCGGGGAGCTGTTTTTT.

This rearrangement joins TRBV7-9 to TRBJ2-5; a weak D match, TRBD1 (6 bases). Trimming left V 5 bases short and J 9 bases short, with 10 bases between. CDR1 is SEHNR and CDR2 is FQNEAQ in the germline V gene (reference sequence). The CDR3 is made up of 11 amino acids. For the CDR3, the DNA is TGTGCCAGCAGCGCCGGACAGTCCCAGTACTTC. Residues: CASSAGQSQYF.

The chain couples TRBV10-2 to TRBJ2-7; no firm D call. The length of the CDR3 is 14 residues. The germline gives CDR1 WSHSY, CDR2 SAAADI. Trimming took off 0 bases at V and 6 bases at J, with 12 bases between the two ends. Here the CDR3 DNA reads TGCGCCAGCAGTGAGTCGGGTAGGGCCTCCGAGCAGTACTTC. Its protein product is CASSESGRASEQYF.